These T cell receptor beta chains were read from a single sample in a study of T cell responses to AZD1222 COVID-19 vaccine. The method was immunoSEQ multiplex PCR; TCRdb's version includes in-frame clones alone and lacks a portion of them. The sample gives about 130,000 clones, more than 70% of which show up once; less than 5.5% is in the top ten. Specimen: peripheral blood, collected 28 days after the second AZD1222 dose. These receptors were collected from an adult who received the AZD1222 COVID-19 vaccine. CDR3s include the opening cysteine and the closing phenylalanine or tryptophan. A D gene is named only where the DNA matches it firmly. Some rows mark clone size as missing; the rest say once, few, many or name a class of expanded clone.

D,size,V,J,DNA,CDR3
TRBD1,few,TRBV9,TRBJ1-1,TGTGCCAGCAGCGATGGACAGGGGTTGAACACTGAAGCTTTCTTT,CASSDGQGLNTEAFF
TRBD2,-,TRBV5-1,TRBJ2-1,TGCGCCAGCAGCCCCCCCGGTGCGGGGGGGGCCTACAATGAGCAGTTCTTC,CASSPPGAGGAYNEQFF
-,-,TRBV14,TRBJ1-6,TGTGCCAGCAGCCAAGAAGGGTACGGGTATGGTTCACCCCTCCACTTT,CASSQEGYGYGSPLHF
-,once,TRBV14,TRBJ2-3,TGTGCCAGCAGCGTTCTAGGGTGGACAGATACGCAGTATTTT,CASSVLGWTDTQYF
-,-,TRBV18,TRBJ1-5,TGTGCCAGCTCACCAGAGACCAATCAGCCCCAGCATTTT,CASSPETNQPQHF
-,-,TRBV3-1/TRBV3-2,TRBJ2-3,TGTGCCAGCAGCCAACTAGCAGATACGCAGTATTTT,CASSQLADTQYF
-,-,TRBV3-1/TRBV3-2,TRBJ2-7,TGTGCCAGCAGCTCCCGATCGACAGGAAACTACGAGCAGTACTTC,CASSSRSTGNYEQYF
-,-,TRBV28,TRBJ1-2,TGTGCCAGCAGTCCTCATACGGGATTTTCCAATTATGGCTACACCTTC,CASSPHTGFSNYGYTF
-,-,TRBV18,TRBJ2-1,TGTGCCAGCTCACTAAGGACGGCGAGCTCCTACAATGAGCAGTTCTTC,CASSLRTASSYNEQFF
TRBD1,-,TRBV7-2,TRBJ1-5,TGTGCCAGCAGCCCACAGGGGGGTTTGGATCAGCCCCAGCATTTT,CASSPQGGLDQPQHF
-,-,TRBV6-5,TRBJ2-3,TGTGCCAGCAGTTATAGTCGTCAGCCCACAGATACGCAGTATTTT,CASSYSRQPTDTQYF
-,-,TRBV28,TRBJ1-1,TGTGCCAGCAGTGCCTTTTCCTTGAGGGGGGTGAACACTGAAGCTTTCTTT,CASSAFSLRGVNTEAFF
TRBD1,-,TRBV27,TRBJ1-2,TGTGCCAGCAGTGCAGGGGGTGGGGGTTATGGCTACACCTTC,CASSAGGGGYGYTF